This TCR beta chain was retrieved from a study of OX40 agonist ivuxolimab in advanced cancers. The CDR3 is 15 residues long. Trimming cost V 1 base and J 2 bases, with 10 bases left between them. Germline V CDR1 and CDR2: SGHRS, YFSETQ. This table comes from immunoSEQ multiplex PCR, and its TCRdb copy is limited to in-frame clones, with some not included. Here the sample spans tens of thousands of clones, 65% to 90% being singletons. This specimen consisted of CD4+ or CD8+ T cells sorted from blood, obtained in a trial of the OX40 agonist ivuxolimab. The receptor's source is an adult with an advanced solid tumor such as melanoma, head and neck, liver or kidney cancer. The V call is TRBV5-1, the J call TRBJ2-1, with a possible D match to TRBD1 (6 bases). CDR3 sequence: CASSLQSGAYNEQFF. For the CDR3, the DNA is TGCGCCAGCAGCTTGCAGTCAGGGGCCTACAATGAGCAGTTCTTC.